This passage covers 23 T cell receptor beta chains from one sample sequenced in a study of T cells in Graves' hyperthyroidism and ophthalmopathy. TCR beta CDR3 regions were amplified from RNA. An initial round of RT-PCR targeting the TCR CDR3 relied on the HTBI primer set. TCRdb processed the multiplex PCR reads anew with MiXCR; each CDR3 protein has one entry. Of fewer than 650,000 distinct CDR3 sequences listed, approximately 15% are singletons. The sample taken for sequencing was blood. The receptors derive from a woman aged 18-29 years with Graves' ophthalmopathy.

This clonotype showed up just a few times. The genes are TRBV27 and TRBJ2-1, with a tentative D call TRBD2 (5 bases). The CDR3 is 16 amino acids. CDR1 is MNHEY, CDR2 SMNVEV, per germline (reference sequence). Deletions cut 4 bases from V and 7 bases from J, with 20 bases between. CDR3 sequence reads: CASSSQLAGSWNEQFF. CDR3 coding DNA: TGTGCCAGCAGTTCCCAACTGGCGGGCTCCTGGAATGAGCAGTTCTTC.

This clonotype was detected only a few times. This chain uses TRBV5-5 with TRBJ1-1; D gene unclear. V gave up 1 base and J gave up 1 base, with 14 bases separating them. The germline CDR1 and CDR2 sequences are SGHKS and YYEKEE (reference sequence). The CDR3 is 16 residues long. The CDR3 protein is CASSLSAAKRNTEAFF. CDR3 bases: TGTGCCAGCAGCTTGTCGGCAGCTAAGCGGAACACTGAAGCTTTCTTT. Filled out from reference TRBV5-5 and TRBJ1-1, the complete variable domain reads DAGVTQSPTHLIKTRGQQVTLRCSPISGHKSVSWYQQVLGQGPQFIFQYYEKEERGRGNFPDRFSARQFPNYSSELNVNALLLGDSALYLCASSLSAAKRNTEAFFGQGTRLTVV.

The CDR3 DNA sequence: TGTGCCAGCCTTGGGTGGGTTAGCGGGAGCACAGATACGCAGTATTTT. Translating gives CASLGWVSGSTDTQYF. The chain joins TRBV12-3 or TRBV12-4 to TRBJ2-3; 7 nucleotides line up with TRBD2. This CDR3 contains 16 residues. The V segment lost 8 bases and the J segment 0 bases; nucleotides outside the gene matches: 11.

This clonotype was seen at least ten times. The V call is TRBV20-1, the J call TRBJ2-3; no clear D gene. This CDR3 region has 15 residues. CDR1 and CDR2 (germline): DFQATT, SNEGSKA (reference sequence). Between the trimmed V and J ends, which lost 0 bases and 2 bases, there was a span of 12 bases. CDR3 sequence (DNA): TGCAGTGCTAGAGACGCCCTAGTTTCCACAGATACGCAGTATTTT. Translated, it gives CSARDALVSTDTQYF.

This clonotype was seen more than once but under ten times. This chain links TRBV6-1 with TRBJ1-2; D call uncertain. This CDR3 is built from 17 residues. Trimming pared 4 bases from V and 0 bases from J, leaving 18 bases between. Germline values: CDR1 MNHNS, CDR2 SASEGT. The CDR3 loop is CASSGKDQVGANYGYTF. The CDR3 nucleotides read TGTGCCAGCAGTGGGAAGGACCAGGTGGGAGCTAACTATGGCTACACCTTC.

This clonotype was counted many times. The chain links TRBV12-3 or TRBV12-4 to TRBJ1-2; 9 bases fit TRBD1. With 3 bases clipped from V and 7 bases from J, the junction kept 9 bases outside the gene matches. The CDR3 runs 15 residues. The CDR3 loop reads CASSFTGGAIAGYTF. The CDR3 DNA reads TGTGCCAGCAGTTTTACAGGGGGCGCAATTGCTGGCTACACCTTC.

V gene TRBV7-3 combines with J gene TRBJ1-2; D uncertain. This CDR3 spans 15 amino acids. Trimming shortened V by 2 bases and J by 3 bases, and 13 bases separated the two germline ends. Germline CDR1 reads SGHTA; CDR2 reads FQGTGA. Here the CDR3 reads CASSLYPSRDYGYTF. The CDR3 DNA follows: TGTGCCAGCAGCTTATATCCCTCCCGGGACTATGGCTACACCTTC.

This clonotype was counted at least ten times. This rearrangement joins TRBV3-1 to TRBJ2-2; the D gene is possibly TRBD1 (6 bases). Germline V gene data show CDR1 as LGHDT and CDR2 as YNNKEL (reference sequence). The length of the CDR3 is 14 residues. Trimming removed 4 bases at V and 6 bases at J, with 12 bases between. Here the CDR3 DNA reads TGTGCCAGCAGCCGGGACACTAACGCCGGGGAGCTGTTTTTT. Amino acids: CASSRDTNAGELFF.

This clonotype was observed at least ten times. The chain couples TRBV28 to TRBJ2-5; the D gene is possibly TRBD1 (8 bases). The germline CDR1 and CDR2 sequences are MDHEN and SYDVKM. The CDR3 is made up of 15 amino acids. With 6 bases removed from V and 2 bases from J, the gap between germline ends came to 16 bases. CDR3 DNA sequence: TGTGCCAGCAGACAGGGGGGGAATATACAAGAGACCCAGTACTTC. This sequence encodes CASRQGGNIQETQYF.

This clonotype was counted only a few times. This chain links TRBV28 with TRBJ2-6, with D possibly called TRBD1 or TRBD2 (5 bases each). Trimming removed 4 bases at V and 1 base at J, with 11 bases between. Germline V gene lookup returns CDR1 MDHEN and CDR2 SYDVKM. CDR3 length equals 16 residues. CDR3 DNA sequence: TGTGCCAGCAGTTGGGACCGACTTTCTGGGGCCAACGTCCTGACTTTC. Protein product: CASSWDRLSGANVLTF.

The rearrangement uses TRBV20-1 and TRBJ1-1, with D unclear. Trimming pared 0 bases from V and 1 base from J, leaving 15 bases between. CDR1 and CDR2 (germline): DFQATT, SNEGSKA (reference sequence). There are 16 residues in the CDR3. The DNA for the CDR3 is TGCAGTGCTAGAGACGCCCGAGGACTGACGAACACTGAAGCTTTCTTT. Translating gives CSARDARGLTNTEAFF.

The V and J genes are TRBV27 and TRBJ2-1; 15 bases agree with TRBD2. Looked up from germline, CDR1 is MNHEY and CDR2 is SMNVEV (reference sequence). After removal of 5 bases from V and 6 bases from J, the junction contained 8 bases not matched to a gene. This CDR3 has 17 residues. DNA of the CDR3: TGTGCCAGCAGTCCCGGACTAGCGGGAGGGCCATTCAATGAGCAGTTCTTC. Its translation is CASSPGLAGGPFNEQFF.

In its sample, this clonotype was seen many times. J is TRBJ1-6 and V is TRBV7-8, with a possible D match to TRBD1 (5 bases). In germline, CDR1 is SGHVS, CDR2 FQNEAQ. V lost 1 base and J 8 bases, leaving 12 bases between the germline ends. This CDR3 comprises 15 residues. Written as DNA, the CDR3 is TGTGCCAGCAGCTTAGATTCCTGGGGGGATTCACCCCTCCACTTT. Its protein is CASSLDSWGDSPLHF.

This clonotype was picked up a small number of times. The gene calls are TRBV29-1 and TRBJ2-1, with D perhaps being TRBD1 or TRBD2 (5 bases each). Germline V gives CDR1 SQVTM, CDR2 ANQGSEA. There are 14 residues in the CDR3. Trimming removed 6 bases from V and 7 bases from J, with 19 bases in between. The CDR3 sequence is CSVNDSGLGNEQFF. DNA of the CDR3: TGCAGCGTAAATGACAGCGGCCTAGGAAATGAGCAGTTCTTC.

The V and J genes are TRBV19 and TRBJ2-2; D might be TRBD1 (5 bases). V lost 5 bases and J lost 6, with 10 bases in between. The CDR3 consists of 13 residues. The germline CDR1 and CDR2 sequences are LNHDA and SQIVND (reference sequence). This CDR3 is CASSLSRAGELFF. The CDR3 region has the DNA TGTGCCAGTAGTCTCAGCAGGGCCGGGGAGCTGTTTTTT. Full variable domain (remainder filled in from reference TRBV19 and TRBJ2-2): DGGITQSPKYLFRKEGQNVTLSCEQNLNHDAMYWYRQDPGQGLRLIYYSQIVNDFQKGDIAEGYSVSREKKESFPLTVTSAQKNPTAFYLCASSLSRAGELFFGEGSRLTVL.

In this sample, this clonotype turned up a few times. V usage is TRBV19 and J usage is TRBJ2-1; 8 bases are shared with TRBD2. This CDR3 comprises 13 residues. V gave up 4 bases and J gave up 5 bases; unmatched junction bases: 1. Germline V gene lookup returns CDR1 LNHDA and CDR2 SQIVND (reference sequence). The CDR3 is CASSKAGDNEQFF. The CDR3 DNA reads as TGTGCCAGTAGTAAAGCGGGGGACAATGAGCAGTTCTTC.

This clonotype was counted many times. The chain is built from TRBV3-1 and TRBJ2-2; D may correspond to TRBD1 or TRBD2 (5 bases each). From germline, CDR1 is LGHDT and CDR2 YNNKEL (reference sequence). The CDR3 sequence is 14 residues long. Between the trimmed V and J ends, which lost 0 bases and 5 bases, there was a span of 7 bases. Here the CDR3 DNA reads TGTGCCAGCAGCCAAGATGGGGGTACCGGGGAGCTGTTTTTT. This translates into CASSQDGGTGELFF.

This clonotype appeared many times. CDR3 DNA: TGCAGCGCAGGCAGGGGGTCCAATGAGCAGTTCTTC. Translating it yields CSAGRGSNEQFF. The chain uses TRBV29-1 and TRBJ2-1; 7 bases agree with TRBD1. There are 12 residues in the CDR3. The V and J ends lost 7 bases and 6 bases, in that order; junction bases with no gene match: 6. Germline CDR1 and CDR2: SQVTM and ANQGSEA.

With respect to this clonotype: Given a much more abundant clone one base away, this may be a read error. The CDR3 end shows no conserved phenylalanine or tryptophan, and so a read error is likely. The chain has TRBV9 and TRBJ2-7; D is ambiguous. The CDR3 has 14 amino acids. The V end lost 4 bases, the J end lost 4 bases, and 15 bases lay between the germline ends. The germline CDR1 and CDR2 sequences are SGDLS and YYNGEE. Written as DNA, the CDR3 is TGTGCCAGCAGCATCCATTGGATTGCGTACGAGCAGTACTCC. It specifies CASSIHWIAYEQYS.

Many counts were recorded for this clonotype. CDR3 bases: TGCGCCAGCAGCCCTTTATACAGAGGGACAGGAGAAGAGACCCAGTACTTC. It encodes CASSPLYRGTGEETQYF. This chain links TRBV4-1 with TRBJ2-5, with 8 bases lining up with TRBD1. With V trimmed by 4 bases and J by 3 bases, 13 bases remained unmatched. The CDR3 loop spans 17 amino acids. The V gene's germline CDR1 is MGHRA and CDR2 YSYEKL.

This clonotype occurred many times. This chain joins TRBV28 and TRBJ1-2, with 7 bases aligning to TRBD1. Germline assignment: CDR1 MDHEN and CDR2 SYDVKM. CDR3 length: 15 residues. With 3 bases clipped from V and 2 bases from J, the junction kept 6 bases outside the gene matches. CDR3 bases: TGTGCCAGCAGTTTGGGGACAGTCCTAAACTATGGCTACACCTTC. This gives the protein CASSLGTVLNYGYTF.

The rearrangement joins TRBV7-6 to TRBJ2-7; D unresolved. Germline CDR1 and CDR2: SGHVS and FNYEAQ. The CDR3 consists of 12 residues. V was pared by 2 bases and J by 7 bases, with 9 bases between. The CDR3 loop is CASSLRMREQYF. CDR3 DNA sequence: TGTGCCAGCAGCTTAAGGATGCGAGAGCAGTACTTC.

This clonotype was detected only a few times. The CDR3 DNA is TGCGCCAGCAGCCTCTGGGACGATACGCAGTATTTT. Encoded protein: CASSLWDDTQYF. The V gene is TRBV4-1, the J gene TRBJ2-3; the D gene could be TRBD1 or TRBD2 (5 bases each). Germline V gives CDR1 MGHRA, CDR2 YSYEKL. V was pared by 4 bases and J by 6 bases, with 8 bases between. The CDR3 is made up of 12 amino acids.